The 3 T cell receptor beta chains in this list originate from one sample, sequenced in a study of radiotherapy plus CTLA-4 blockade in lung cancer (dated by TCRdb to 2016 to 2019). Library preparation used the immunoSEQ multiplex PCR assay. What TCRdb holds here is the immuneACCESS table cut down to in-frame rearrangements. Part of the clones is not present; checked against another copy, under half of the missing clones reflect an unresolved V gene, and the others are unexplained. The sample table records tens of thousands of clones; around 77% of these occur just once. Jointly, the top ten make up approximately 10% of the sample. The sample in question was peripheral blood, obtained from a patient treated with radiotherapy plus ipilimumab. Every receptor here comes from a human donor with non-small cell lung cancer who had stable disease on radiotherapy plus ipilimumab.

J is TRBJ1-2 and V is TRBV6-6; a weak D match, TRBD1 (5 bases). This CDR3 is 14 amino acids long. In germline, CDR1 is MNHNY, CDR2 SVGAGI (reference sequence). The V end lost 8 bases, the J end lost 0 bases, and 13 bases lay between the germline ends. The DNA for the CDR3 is TGTGCCAGCTTCCGACAGAGAGCTAACTATGGCTACACCTTC. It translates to CASFRQRANYGYTF.

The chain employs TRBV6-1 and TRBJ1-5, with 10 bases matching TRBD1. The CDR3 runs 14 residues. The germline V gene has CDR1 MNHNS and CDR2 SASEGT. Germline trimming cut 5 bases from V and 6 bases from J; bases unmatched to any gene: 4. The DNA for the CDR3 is TGTGCCAGCAGTAGAGACAGGGGGCTTCAGCCCCAGCATTTT. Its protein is CASSRDRGLQPQHF.

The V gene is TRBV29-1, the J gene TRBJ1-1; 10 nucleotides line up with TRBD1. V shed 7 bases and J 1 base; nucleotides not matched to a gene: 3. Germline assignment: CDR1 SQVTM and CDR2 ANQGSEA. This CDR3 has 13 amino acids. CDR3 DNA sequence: TGCAGCGCTAGGACAGGGGGGAACACTGAAGCTTTCTTT. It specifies CSARTGGNTEAFF. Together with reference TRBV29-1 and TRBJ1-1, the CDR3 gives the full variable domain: SAVISQKPSRDICQRGTSLTIQCQVDSQVTMMFWYRQQPGQSLTLIATANQGSEATYESGFVIDKFPISRPNLTFSTLTVSNMSPEDSSIYLCSARTGGNTEAFFGQGTRLTVV.